These 5 T cell receptor beta chains were all obtained from the same sample, sequenced in a study of blood T cell repertoires in COVID-19. Sequencing used immunoSEQ multiplex PCR; TCRdb keeps in-frame clones, though not all of them. The sample has some 170,000 clones, approximately 85% seen once. The sequencing sample was made of peripheral blood. The receptors derive from a woman aged 55 to 70 with acute or convalescent COVID-19.

The rearrangement uses TRBV12-5 and TRBJ2-3, with a tentative D call TRBD2 (7 bases). There are 15 residues in the CDR3. V lost 3 bases to trimming and J lost 1 base, with 11 bases between them. Germline CDR1 is LGHNT and CDR2 is FRNRAP. The CDR3 is CASGFRGGGTDTQYF. In nucleotides, the CDR3 is TGTGCTAGTGGTTTTCGCGGGGGCGGCACAGATACGCAGTATTTT.

The chain recombines TRBV5-1 with TRBJ1-2; D is uncertain. Trimming removed 2 bases at V and 2 bases at J, with 4 bases between. CDR3 size: 12 residues. Germline values: CDR1 SGHRS, CDR2 YFSETQ. CDR3: CASSFENYGYTF. The CDR3 DNA reads as TGCGCCAGCAGCTTTGAGAACTATGGCTACACCTTC.

J is TRBJ2-3 and V is TRBV15; D is unresolved. The length of the CDR3 is 15 residues. Per the germline V gene, CDR1 is LNHNV and CDR2 is YYDKDF (reference sequence). The V gene lost 5 bases and the J gene lost 0 bases, with 12 bases spanning the gap. CDR3 nucleotides: TGTGCCACCAGCGAGTTGATAGCTAGCACAGATACGCAGTATTTT. Translation gives CATSELIASTDTQYF. The full variable domain, rest sourced from reference TRBV15 and TRBJ2-3, is DAMVIQNPRYQVTQFGKPVTLSCSQTLNHNVMYWYQQKSSQAPKLLFHYYDKDFNNEADTPDNFQSRRPNTSFCFLDIRSPGLGDTAMYLCATSELIASTDTQYFGPGTRLTVL.

The J gene is TRBJ2-7, the V gene TRBV19; weak D call: TRBD1 (6 bases). Trimming left V 5 bases short and J 0 bases short, with 17 bases between. Germline loops: CDR1 LNHDA, CDR2 SQIVND (reference sequence). This CDR3 contains 16 residues. As DNA, the CDR3 is TGTGCCAGTAGTCCGCCCCGACAGGCGAGCTCCTACGAGCAGTACTTC. This encodes CASSPPRQASSYEQYF.

The J gene is TRBJ2-7, the V gene TRBV5-1, with 9 bases aligning to TRBD1. This CDR3 has 15 residues. Germline CDR1 is SGHRS and CDR2 is YFSETQ. Losses at the gene ends were 2 bases for V and 5 bases for J; bases not matched to a gene: 8. The CDR3, as DNA: TGCGCCAGCAGCTTAGGGGGACAGGGAGACAACGAGCAGTACGTC. It encodes CASSLGGQGDNEQYV.